These 25 T cell receptor beta chains were all obtained from the same sample, sequenced in a study of cytomegalovirus exposure and HLA in healthy donors. PCR primers comprised 60 Vbeta and 13 Jbeta primers. Libraries were prepared by immunoSEQ multiplex PCR; TCRdb keeps only in-frame clonotypes and omits some of them. This table holds 200,000 to 250,000 clones, roughly 80% found once. Material for sequencing was PBMCs. The receptors here all came from a man aged 25 to 40 in good health and CMV-seronegative.

The J gene is TRBJ2-5, the V gene TRBV5-1; TRBD2 aligns across 8 bases. CDR1 is SGHRS and CDR2 is YFSETQ in the germline V gene. After removal of 4 bases from V and 4 bases from J, the junction contained 12 bases not matched to a gene. CDR3 size: 16 residues. The CDR3 DNA is TGCGCCAGCAGCCCCGAGTTGGGGAGCGGGGGAGAGACCCAGTACTTC. Translated: CASSPELGSGGETQYF.

This clone showed up just once. V gene TRBV19 combines with J gene TRBJ1-1, with D perhaps TRBD1 (5 bases). The length of the CDR3 is 17 residues. V lost 1 base to trimming and J lost 4 bases, with 19 bases between them. Germline V CDR1 and CDR2: LNHDA, SQIVND (reference sequence). In nucleotides, the CDR3 is TGTGCCAGTAGTATAGGGACCGTGGGGGGATTGGGCACTGAAGCTTTCTTT. Its protein is CASSIGTVGGLGTEAFF.

This clone showed up just a few times. This rearrangement joins TRBV9 to TRBJ1-4; D might be TRBD1 (5 bases). Germline V CDR1 and CDR2: SGDLS, YYNGEE. V lost 1 base, J lost 7 bases, and 17 bases lay in between. The CDR3 has 16 amino acids. CDR3 in amino acids: CASSVNQGRTTEKLFF. As DNA, the CDR3 is TGTGCCAGCAGCGTAAACCAGGGCCGAACAACTGAAAAACTGTTTTTT.

This CDR3 reads CASLPAGLYEQYF. CDR3 coding DNA: TGTGCCAGCTTACCAGCGGGGCTATACGAGCAGTACTTC. The V and J genes are TRBV7-4 and TRBJ2-5; 7 bases are a match to TRBD2. The end of the DNA aligns better with TRBJ2-7, so the J call may be wrong. The CDR3 is 13 amino acids. Germline CDR1 reads SGHVT; CDR2 reads SQSDAQ.

This sequence joins TRBV6-5 and TRBJ2-7, with a tentative D call TRBD2 (5 bases). V was trimmed by 4 bases and J by 5 bases, leaving 21 bases between them. Germline-derived CDR1 and CDR2 are MNHEY and SVGAGI. This CDR3 has 16 amino acids. The CDR3: CASSSFTLGSRDEQYF. The CDR3 coding sequence is TGTGCCAGCAGTTCCTTCACATTAGGGTCGAGGGACGAGCAGTACTTC.

The chain couples TRBV6-6 to TRBJ1-2; 9 bases are a match to TRBD1. From germline, CDR1 is MNHNY and CDR2 SVGAGI (reference sequence). The CDR3 runs 14 residues. Trimming cost V 6 bases and J 4 bases; bases outside gene matches: 6. In DNA, the CDR3 is TGTGCCAGCAGCTCCGACAGGGGGAGCTATGGCTACACCTTC. Amino acid sequence: CASSSDRGSYGYTF.

This chain connects TRBV6-5 to TRBJ1-1; D is unresolved. The CDR3 spans 15 residues. Per germline, CDR1 MNHEY and CDR2 SVGAGI. Trimming took 0 bases from V and 0 from J, leaving 8 bases between them. CDR3 region: CASSYSIGVNTEAFF. The CDR3 DNA follows: TGTGCCAGCAGTTACTCAATCGGGGTGAACACTGAAGCTTTCTTT.

The chain combines TRBV9 with TRBJ2-1, with 16 bases matching TRBD2. CDR1 SGDLS and CDR2 YYNGEE come from the germline V gene. CDR3 length: 18 residues. With 4 bases clipped from V and 7 bases from J, the junction kept 11 bases outside the gene matches. The CDR3 DNA is TGTGCCAGCAGCCCCCTGGGACTAGCGGGGGGGCTGGGGAATGAGCAGTTCTTC. Amino acid sequence: CASSPLGLAGGLGNEQFF.

The chain couples TRBV19 to TRBJ2-7, with 7 bases matching TRBD1. J gave up 5 bases and V 5 bases, and 6 bases lay outside the gene matches. Germline V lookup: CDR1 LNHDA, CDR2 SQIVND (reference sequence). This CDR3 has 13 amino acids. In DNA, the CDR3 is TGTGCCAGTAGTGAGACAGGGAGCCACGAGCAGTACTTC. Translation gives CASSETGSHEQYF.

The rearrangement joins TRBV28 to TRBJ1-6, with no clear D. There are 14 residues in the CDR3. Trimming shortened V by 7 bases and J by 0 bases, and 7 bases separated the two germline ends. Germline CDR1 and CDR2: MDHEN and SYDVKM. Written as DNA, the CDR3 is TGTGCCAGCATGGAGCGCTCCTATAATTCACCCCTCCACTTT. Its protein product is CASMERSYNSPLHF.

The V gene is TRBV11-2, the J gene TRBJ1-5; D unclear. From germline, CDR1 is SGHAT and CDR2 FQNNGV. V gave up 4 bases and J gave up 5 bases, with 9 bases separating them. The length of the CDR3 is 13 residues. CDR3 sequence: CASSSGAYQPQHF. CDR3 DNA: TGTGCCAGCAGCTCCGGAGCGTATCAGCCCCAGCATTTT.

This clone has only one observation. The chain uses TRBV5-1 and TRBJ1-3; TRBD1 agrees at 8 bases. The germline CDR1 and CDR2 sequences are SGHRS and YFSETQ. Trimming took 4 bases from V and 0 from J; bases not matched to a gene: 6. There are 16 residues in the CDR3. The CDR3 here is CASSEGQVLSGNTIYF. The CDR3 DNA reads as TGCGCCAGCAGCGAGGGACAGGTCCTCTCTGGAAACACCATATATTTT. The complete variable domain, with remaining parts taken from reference TRBV5-1 and TRBJ1-3, reads KAGVTQTPRYLIKTRGQQVTLSCSPISGHRSVSWYQQTPGQGLQFLFEYFSETQRNKGNFPGRFSGRQFSNSRSEMNVSTLELGDSALYLCASSEGQVLSGNTIYFGEGSWLTVV.

The rearrangement joins TRBV28 to TRBJ2-3; 7 nucleotides line up with TRBD1. V shed 7 bases, J shed 0 bases, and the junction held 16 bases outside the gene matches. This CDR3 comprises 18 residues. CDR1 and CDR2 from the germline V gene are MDHEN and SYDVKM. In DNA form, the CDR3 reads TGTGCCAGCACCTCAACCCTAAAGGGGGCAGCTAGCACAGATACGCAGTATTTT. Its translation: CASTSTLKGAASTDTQYF.

This chain connects TRBV5-4 to TRBJ2-1, with 10 bases that match TRBD2. In germline, CDR1 is SGHNT, CDR2 YYREEE (reference sequence). This CDR3 contains 17 residues. J lost 2 bases, V lost 1 base, and 6 bases had no gene match. Here the CDR3 DNA reads TGTGCCAGCAGCTTGACACTACTAGCGGGGCCCTACAATGAGCAGTTCTTC. Its protein is CASSLTLLAGPYNEQFF.

The CDR3 region has the DNA TGTGCCAGTAGTATCGGAGGTACCTACGAGCAGTACTTC. This translates into CASSIGGTYEQYF. The chain has TRBV19 and TRBJ2-7, with TRBD2 as a possible D gene (5 bases). The CDR3 loop spans 13 amino acids. The germline V gene encodes CDR1 LNHDA and CDR2 SQIVND (reference sequence). V lost 3 bases and J lost 2, with 8 bases in between.

The chain employs TRBV19 and TRBJ1-6; TRBD1 is a possible D gene (5 bases). Between the trimmed V and J ends, which lost 2 bases and 7 bases, there was a span of 12 bases. This CDR3 contains 15 residues. Germline CDR1 and CDR2: LNHDA and SQIVND (reference sequence). Here the CDR3 reads CASSIKGQGNSPLHF. CDR3 sequence (DNA): TGTGCCAGTAGTATAAAAGGACAAGGAAATTCACCCCTCCACTTT.

The genes are TRBV19 and TRBJ1-6; 7 nucleotides align to TRBD1. V trimming: 8 bases; J trimming: 14 bases; junction bases outside the gene matches: 6. The CDR3 is 11 amino acids. Germline V gene sequence: CDR1 LNHDA, CDR2 SQIVND (reference sequence). The CDR3 sequence is CASRQGHTLHF. CDR3 nucleotide sequence: TGTGCCAGTCGACAGGGACATACCCTCCACTTT.

J is TRBJ1-2 and V is TRBV6-6, with D tentatively TRBD1 (5 bases). CDR1 is MNHNY and CDR2 is SVGAGI in the germline V gene (reference sequence). V was trimmed by 5 bases and J by 2 bases, leaving 18 bases between them. This CDR3 has 16 residues. CDR3 protein: CASSPTALLPNYGYTF. Written as DNA, the CDR3 is TGTGCCAGCAGTCCGACAGCACTCTTGCCAAACTATGGCTACACCTTC.

This chain joins TRBV5-1 and TRBJ2-3; D is unclear. This CDR3 contains 14 residues. Between the trimmed V and J ends, which lost 4 bases and 2 bases, there was a span of 11 bases. Germline V lookup: CDR1 SGHRS, CDR2 YFSETQ. CDR3 sequence: CASSPGRNTDTQYF. The CDR3 bases are TGCGCCAGCAGCCCGGGTAGGAACACAGATACGCAGTATTTT. The whole variable domain, filled in from reference TRBV5-1 and TRBJ2-3, reads KAGVTQTPRYLIKTRGQQVTLSCSPISGHRSVSWYQQTPGQGLQFLFEYFSETQRNKGNFPGRFSGRQFSNSRSEMNVSTLELGDSALYLCASSPGRNTDTQYFGPGTRLTVL.

DNA of the CDR3: TGCGCCAGCAGCTTCGCGGGGGGTAGCACAGATACGCAGTATTTT. Protein product: CASSFAGGSTDTQYF. The rearrangement links TRBV5-1 to TRBJ2-3; 8 bases are shared with TRBD2. The V gene's germline CDR1 is SGHRS and CDR2 YFSETQ. The CDR3 runs 15 residues. J lost 0 bases, V lost 2 bases, and 2 bases had no gene match.

The genes are TRBV5-6 and TRBJ1-1; D is possibly TRBD1 (6 bases). This CDR3 has 13 residues. CDR1 and CDR2 from the germline V gene are SGHDT and YYEEEE. The ends were cut back, 1 base at V and 7 bases at J, with 11 bases in the middle. CDR3 sequence (DNA): TGTGCCAGCAGCTTGCGGACAGCTATTGAAGCTTTCTTT. It translates to CASSLRTAIEAFF.

This clone is a singleton in its sample. The chain couples TRBV9 to TRBJ1-1; D unclear. With 0 bases removed from V and 0 bases from J, the gap between germline ends came to 6 bases. The CDR3 loop spans 14 amino acids. CDR1 and CDR2 from the germline V gene are SGDLS and YYNGEE. In DNA, the CDR3 is TGTGCCAGCAGCGTAGGACACTTGAACACTGAAGCTTTCTTT. The encoded protein is CASSVGHLNTEAFF.

The CDR3 is CASSLEGPYNSPLHF. Written as DNA, the CDR3 is TGTGCCAGCAGTTTAGAGGGTCCCTATAATTCACCCCTCCACTTT. This rearrangement joins TRBV27 to TRBJ1-6; no reliable D call. CDR1 is MNHEY, CDR2 SMNVEV, per germline (reference sequence). Trimming left V 2 bases short and J 2 bases short, with 7 bases between. CDR3 length: 15 amino acids.

This clone has just one count. Its ends do not fully match the called genes, so a read error is possible. The V call is TRBV7-9, the J call TRBJ2-7, with a possible D match to TRBD1 (5 bases). The length of the CDR3 is 12 residues. CDR1 and CDR2 from the germline V gene are SEHNR and FQNEAQ (reference sequence). CDR3 amino acids: CSSSLLDNEQYF. For the CDR3, the DNA is TGTTCCAGCAGCTTATTGGACAACGAGCAGTACTTC.

The V gene is TRBV5-1, the J gene TRBJ1-4; no clear D gene. The CDR3 consists of 14 residues. Germline V gene data show CDR1 as SGHRS and CDR2 as YFSETQ. V lost 5 bases and J 7 bases, leaving 15 bases between the germline ends. In nucleotides, the CDR3 is TGCGCCAGCAGGGGAGGCAGTTCGGTTGAAAAACTGTTTTTT. Residues: CASRGGSSVEKLFF. The entire variable domain, with the rest obtained from reference TRBV5-1 and TRBJ1-4, is as follows: KAGVTQTPRYLIKTRGQQVTLSCSPISGHRSVSWYQQTPGQGLQFLFEYFSETQRNKGNFPGRFSGRQFSNSRSEMNVSTLELGDSALYLCASRGGSSVEKLFFGSGTQLSVL.